Below are 5 T cell receptor beta chains sequenced from a single sample in a study of spatial heterogeneity in lung cancer. Study observations and caveats: One measure, the expanded intratumoral alpha and beta TCR count, tracked tumor mutation counts.

Using its own MiXCR run on the 5' RACE reads, TCRdb lists one record per CDR3 protein. The table records more than 15,000 distinct CDR3 sequences, roughly 6.2% of them present only once. The time point is: sample taken at primary tumor resection. What these receptors recognize is not known. The specimen was lung tumor tissue, collected at surgery. These receptors all come from a male donor with early-stage non-small cell lung cancer.

This clonotype was counted ten times or more. Since it is a stray read in a library aimed at alpha chains, this beta chain has a size that is not meaningful. The V call is TRBV7-9, the J call TRBJ2-3; D is unclear. V lost 2 bases to trimming and J lost 1 base, with 13 bases between them. The CDR3 contains 16 residues. Germline CDR1 is SEHNR and CDR2 is FQNEAQ (reference sequence). The chain's CDR3 is CASSLYAHLRTDTQYF. The DNA for the CDR3 is TGTGCCAGCAGCTTATACGCCCATCTCCGCACAGATACGCAGTATTTT.

Ten or more counts support this clonotype. The library was built for alpha chains, so this beta chain is an off-target read and its size means little. V usage is TRBV4-3 and J usage is TRBJ1-1; D gene uncertain. V gave up 0 bases and J gave up 9 bases, with 14 bases separating them. This CDR3 comprises 14 residues. Germline lookup yields CDR1 LGHNA and CDR2 YSLEER. The CDR3 is CASSQDRPPIKAFF. The CDR3 DNA sequence: TGCGCCAGCAGCCAAGACAGGCCCCCTATCAAAGCTTTCTTT.

In its sample, this clonotype was seen a few times. Since it is a stray read in a library aimed at alpha chains, this beta chain has a size that is not meaningful. The chain joins TRBV5-8 to TRBJ2-5; D not certain. CDR3 size: 13 residues. Trimming removed 0 bases at V and 0 bases at J, with 3 bases between. Germline values: CDR1 SGHTS, CDR2 YDEGEE. The CDR3 reads CASSLGDQETQYF. CDR3 sequence (DNA): TGTGCCAGCAGCTTGGGGGACCAAGAGACCCAGTACTTC.

This clonotype was recorded at least ten times. This beta chain slipped into a library made for alpha chains as a stray read, so its size is not meaningful. The chain joins TRBV12-5 to TRBJ1-4, with TRBD1 matching 8 bases. The CDR3 has 14 amino acids. Germline V CDR1 and CDR2: LGHNT, FRNRAP. J lost 7 bases, V lost 4 bases, and 5 bases had no gene match. The CDR3 sequence is CASGSGTGAEKLFF. The DNA of the CDR3 is TGTGCTAGTGGTTCCGGGACAGGCGCTGAAAAACTGTTTTTT.

This clonotype showed up many times. This beta chain lies outside the target of a library built for alpha chains; its clone size means little. The rearrangement uses TRBV7-2 and TRBJ2-1; D is perhaps TRBD2 (5 bases). V lost 1 base, J lost 7 bases, and 14 bases lay in between. Germline CDR1 reads SGHTA; CDR2 reads FQGNSA. The CDR3 loop spans 15 amino acids. The CDR3 spells CASSLGGPGLNEQFF. CDR3 bases: TGTGCCAGCAGCTTAGGAGGGCCAGGTTTGAATGAGCAGTTCTTC.